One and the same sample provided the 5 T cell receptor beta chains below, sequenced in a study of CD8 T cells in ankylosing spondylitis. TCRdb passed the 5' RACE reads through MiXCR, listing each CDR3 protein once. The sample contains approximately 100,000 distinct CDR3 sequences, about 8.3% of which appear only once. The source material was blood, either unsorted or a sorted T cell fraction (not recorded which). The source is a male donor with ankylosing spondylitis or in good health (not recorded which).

The CDR3 region is CASPRTSGSTGELFF. CDR3 sequence (DNA): TGTGCTAGCCCCAGAACTAGCGGGAGCACCGGGGAGCTGTTTTTT. V and J are TRBV6-7 and TRBJ2-2; 11 bases are a match to TRBD2. TRBV6-7 counts as an open reading frame of uncertain function. The CDR3 extends over 15 amino acids.

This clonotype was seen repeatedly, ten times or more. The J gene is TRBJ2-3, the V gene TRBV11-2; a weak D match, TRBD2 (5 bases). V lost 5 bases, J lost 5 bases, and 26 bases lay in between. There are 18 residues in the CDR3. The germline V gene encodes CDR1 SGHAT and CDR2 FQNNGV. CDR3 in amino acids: CASSLPLGFRGVIDTQYF. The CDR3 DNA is TGTGCCAGCAGCCTCCCTCTTGGATTCCGGGGAGTTATAGATACGCAGTATTTT.

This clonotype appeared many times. For the CDR3, the DNA is TGTGCCAGCAGCCAGCGGACTAGCGGGGTGAATACGCAGTATTTT. As protein: CASSQRTSGVNTQYF. The chain is built from TRBV7-8 and TRBJ2-3; 12 bases agree with TRBD2. With V trimmed by 5 bases and J by 7 bases, 7 bases remained unmatched. Germline V gives CDR1 SGHVS, CDR2 FQNEAQ. The CDR3 runs 15 residues.

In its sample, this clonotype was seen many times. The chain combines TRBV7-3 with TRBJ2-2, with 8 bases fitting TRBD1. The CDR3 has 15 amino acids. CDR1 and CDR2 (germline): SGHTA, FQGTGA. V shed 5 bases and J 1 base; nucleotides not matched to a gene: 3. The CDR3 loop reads CASSRGTGNTGELFF. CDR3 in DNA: TGTGCCAGCAGCCGCGGGACAGGGAACACCGGGGAGCTGTTTTTT.

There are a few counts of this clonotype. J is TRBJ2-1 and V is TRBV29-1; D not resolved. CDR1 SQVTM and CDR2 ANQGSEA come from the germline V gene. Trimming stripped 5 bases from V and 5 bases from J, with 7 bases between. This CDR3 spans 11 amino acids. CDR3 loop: CSVKLDNEQFF. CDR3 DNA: TGCAGCGTTAAACTCGACAATGAGCAGTTCTTC.